This T cell receptor beta chain was profiled in a study of neurological immune-mediated disorders. Broader study findings: When the repertoires were grouped phylogenetically, those of 18 of the 34 multiple sclerosis patients came together in a single cluster of related CDR3 sequences, which points to a possible repertoire-level signature. Neither clinical nor MRI features were found to be associated with the multiple sclerosis repertoire cluster.

This sample's time point: longitudinal time-point 3. Source material was 2 million unsorted PBMCs, stored at -80 °C in RNAlater. TCRdb re-derived calls from the 5' RACE reads in MiXCR, one entry per CDR3 protein. The sample has 84,000 or so distinct CDR3 sequences, roughly 4.5% seen once. V dropped 5 bases and J dropped 9 bases, with 14 bases sitting between them. CDR1 and CDR2 from the germline V gene are SQVTM and ANQGSEA. The CDR3 has 12 amino acids. This clonotype was detected many times. As yet, its antigen is unknown. The clonotype was recovered from a woman aged 55 to 70 with multiple sclerosis. The chain employs TRBV29-1 and TRBJ2-4; possibly TRBD2 for D (5 bases). The sample taken for sequencing was PBMCs. In nucleotides, the CDR3 is TGCAGCGTTTGTGACCGCCGGGGCATTCAGTACTTC. Translating gives CSVCDRRGIQYF.